This T cell receptor (beta chain) was identified during a study of cytomegalovirus exposure and HLA in healthy donors. General observations from the study: Investigators reported under 200 TCR beta chains as tied to cytomegalovirus. Researchers reported in a later analysis that a missense DCLRE1C variant was tied to TCR beta V- and J-gene trimming. Most CMV-associated TCR beta chains appeared HLA-restricted in a later analysis.

Both 60 Vbeta primers and 13 Jbeta primers went into the PCR. Data came from immunoSEQ multiplex PCR; TCRdb stores just in-frame clones and leaves some out. The table lists about 220,000 clones, over 65% of them singletons. In regard to this clone: Its antigen is currently unknown.

This CDR3 comprises 13 residues. CDR1 is MGHDK and CDR2 is SYGVNS in the germline V gene. Trimming stripped 7 bases from V and 4 bases from J, with 13 bases between. The sample taken for sequencing was PBMCs. The chain links TRBV25-1 to TRBJ1-1; tentative D call: TRBD1 (5 bases). This clonotype was sampled from a man aged 18-30 years in good health and CMV-seronegative. The CDR3 here is CASKGARGTEAFF. CDR3 coding DNA: TGTGCCAGCAAAGGGGCGCGGGGCACTGAAGCTTTCTTT.